This TCR beta chain was sequenced in a study of regulatory T cells in long-lasting Graves disease. Study-wide results and limits: Persistent disease samples used TRBV28, TRBJ1-2 and TRBJ2-5 preferentially. Those with persistent Graves' had less TCR diversity than newly diagnosed patients. Tissue studied was limited to peripheral blood, excluding thyroid tissue.

On this clonotype itself: Its specificity is not known.

Time point in this sample: persistent/refractory GD, antithyroid drugs over 5 years with positive TRAb. PBMCs were the source of the RNA used for TCR sequencing. Enrollment of patients was through an endocrinology department in Xi'an, China. CDR3 size: 14 residues. CDR1 MNHEY and CDR2 SVGEGT come from the germline V gene. After removal of 6 bases from V and 4 bases from J, the junction contained 6 bases not matched to a gene. To make TCR beta libraries, researchers used iRepertoire HTBI primers and Arm-PCR of CDR3 regions. TCRdb re-analysed the multiplex PCR reads in MiXCR, keeping a single row per CDR3 protein. The repertoire holds a few hundred thousand distinct CDR3 sequences, with 20% to 30% as singletons.

The rearrangement links TRBV6-2 or TRBV6-3 to TRBJ1-1, with TRBD1 matching 9 bases. This sample comprised peripheral blood mononuclear cells (PBMCs), obtained when the disease was refractory, from a patient treated with antithyroid drugs. The origin of this receptor is a female donor with Graves disease. CDR3 nucleotides: TGTGCCAGCAGGAATCCGGGACAGGGCACTGAAGCTTTCTTT. As protein: CASRNPGQGTEAFF.